This T cell receptor beta chain was recovered during a study of cytomegalovirus exposure and HLA in healthy donors. Germline V lookup: CDR1 SGDLS, CDR2 YYNGEE. This CDR3 has 14 amino acids. J was trimmed by 3 bases and V by 2 bases; bases with no gene match: 3. Only a few counts were recorded for this clone. What it binds is not known. Researchers ran the PCR with 60 Vbeta and 13 Jbeta primers. The table came from immunoSEQ multiplex PCR; TCRdb's copy has only in-frame clones and leaves some out. The top ten hold almost 4.5% of the sample, which has 110,000 to 150,000 clones, roughly 62% seen once. Study observations and caveats: Among TCR sequences, most were rare, though some public TCRs appeared in many donors. Most of the CMV-associated TCR beta chains (in a later analysis) appeared to be HLA-restricted. Researchers catalogued 150 or so TCR beta chains as cytomegalovirus-associated. It was reported that TCR beta sequences correctly inferred the HLA-A and HLA-B alleles for most subjects.

The sequencing input was PBMCs. This sequence joins TRBV9 and TRBJ2-3; 7 bases fit TRBD1. The sequence came from a man between 60 and 70 years old in good health and CMV-seronegative. The CDR3 coding sequence is TGTGCCAGCAGCGTCGGACAGGCTACAGATACGCAGTATTTT. This encodes CASSVGQATDTQYF.